Detailed here is one T cell receptor beta chain. This clone was counted ten times or more. The specificity of this receptor is unknown. Base quality data are lacking; no much larger clone is found one base away. This entry is derived from a study of T cells after posttransplantation cyclophosphamide (TCRdb year 2016). With respect to the entire study: The study tracked T cell repertoire reconstitution by TRB sequencing after myeloablative bone marrow transplantation using posttransplantation cyclophosphamide as GVHD prophylaxis. In 3 patients, up to about 3 additional blood samples taken between 2 and 5.2 years after transplant also underwent TRB sequencing, as did pretransplant blood from 4 patients. Blood from all 34 PTCy patients who had 1-year posttransplant specimens underwent TRB sequencing. Public TRB sequences were checked against a database of over 3,500 sequences associated with responses to pathogens, tumor antigens, self-antigens and alloantigens. Antigen receptor sequencing covered samples from 30 to 45 PTCy-treated patients and approximately 15 of their related bone marrow donors. Because TRA and TRB clonality were tightly correlated in several samples, subsequent TCR analyses were focused on TRB only.

CDR1 SGHRS and CDR2 YFSETQ were looked up in the germline V gene. Measured from the cysteine to the phenylalanine, the CDR3 is 15 residues long. Just CDR3 DNA is preserved here, 45 bases in frame from base 1. Trimming takes 5 bases off V and 4 bases off J; junction bases not matched to a gene: 5. Genomic DNA was the input for TRB sequencing, which was run either with the immunoSEQ assay at survey resolution or with the hsTCRB kit. In the source study's methods: Initial read processing used immunoSEQ software, and repertoire analyses used the LymphoSeq R package. Clonality was computed as 1 minus normalized Shannon entropy, and a Gini coefficient was also calculated for each TRB dataset. To infer phenotypes in unsorted samples, TRB sequences from sorted subsets of the recipient or donor were mapped onto the unsorted samples of the same recipient. Held by TCRdb, this immuneACCESS table contains in-frame sequences only and omits some clones. Under half of the omission traces to an unresolved V gene where checked; the cause of the rest is unknown. V and J calls plus clone size are reproduced from that table; the DNA served to infer D and trimming. The data for this sample show approximately 5,100 clones, each detected more than once. The ten largest make up more than 25% of the sample.

Summary of the overall study and its limitations: At 1-2 months, donor-recipient similarity was low but rose over the first year, and the later blood repertoires were often dominated by donor CD8+ memory clones. Across 45 or so patients, TRB clonality was highly associated with recipient CMV seropositivity and CMV reactivation, and PTCy diversity was similar to diversity in CNI/methotrexate controls. The TRB repertoires of T cells infiltrating skin or the GI tract showed only limited overlap with the TRB repertoires found in blood.

The sample's treatment or condition label is to be understood as: high-dose cyclophosphamide on days +3 and +4 as single-agent GVHD prophylaxis. Busulfan and fludarabine conditioning, a related or unrelated marrow graft, and cyclophosphamide on days +3 and +4 were given to PTCy patients. PTCy-treated patients were drawn from a prospective multi-institutional clinical trial. Peripheral blood and bone marrow mononuclear cells were isolated by Ficoll-Hypaque density centrifugation and were cryopreserved. The chain is made from TRBV5-1 and TRBJ2-1, with 11 central nucleotides matching TRBD2. The material was PBMCs, obtained around 50 weeks after allogeneic stem cell transplant with posttransplant cyclophosphamide. The clonotype was recovered from a male patient in his sixties who received an allogeneic stem cell transplant from a related donor, was CMV-positive, and had acute GVHD only. Following a transplant, a fraction of the T cells may be traceable to the graft donor. At the DNA level, the sequence is TGCGCCAGCAGACCGGGACTAGCGGCATACAATGAGCAGTTCTTC. It translates to CASRPGLAAYNEQFF.